The 10 T cell receptor beta chains below were found in one sample sequenced in a study of blood T cell repertoires in COVID-19. The repertoire was sequenced with immunoSEQ multiplex PCR; TCRdb's copy has only in-frame clones and lacks some. Counted here are some 150,000 clones, roughly 87% occurring once; the ten biggest clones make up 3% to 4.5%. Sequencing was done on a sample of peripheral blood. The source is a woman aged 60 to 75 who had recovered from COVID-19.

This clone has only one observation. The V call is TRBV10-3, the J call TRBJ1-1; the match to TRBD1 covers 9 bases. Germline lookup yields CDR1 ENHRY and CDR2 SYGVKD. V lost 4 bases and J lost 5; bases outside the gene matches: 8. CDR3 size: 15 residues. CDR3 in DNA: TGTGCCATCAGTGGTCCGGGACAGGGAAGAACTGAAGCTTTCTTT. Its protein is CAISGPGQGRTEAFF.

The V gene is TRBV29-1, the J gene TRBJ2-2; the match to TRBD2 covers 14 bases. The germline V gene encodes CDR1 SQVTM and CDR2 ANQGSEA. The CDR3 consists of 15 residues. J gave up 6 bases and V 6 bases, and 6 bases lay outside the gene matches. For the CDR3, the DNA is TGCAGCGTCACACTGACTAGCGGGGGGGCCGGGGAGCTGTTTTTT. This encodes CSVTLTSGGAGELFF.

This chain links TRBV19 with TRBJ2-3; 12 bases match TRBD1. Trimming cost V 4 bases and J 4 bases; bases outside gene matches: 6. Per the germline V gene, CDR1 is LNHDA and CDR2 is SQIVND (reference sequence). This CDR3 has 16 residues. DNA for the CDR3: TGTGCCAGTAGTAACCGGGACAGGGGGCGCCCAGATACGCAGTATTTT. Protein product: CASSNRDRGRPDTQYF.

V is TRBV4-1 and J is TRBJ2-3, with TRBD2 identical over 7 bases. J lost 0 bases, V lost 4 bases, and 10 bases had no gene match. CDR1 and CDR2 (germline): MGHRA, YSYEKL. The CDR3 contains 17 residues. CDR3 in DNA: TGCGCCAGCAGCCGGGGGGGAGCGGGTTCTAGCACAGATACGCAGTATTTT. It is translated as CASSRGGAGSSTDTQYF.

The chain has TRBV4-3 and TRBJ2-5; tentatively, D is TRBD1 (5 bases). The CDR3 consists of 15 residues. The germline V gene has CDR1 LGHNA and CDR2 YSLEER. Trimming removed 0 bases from V and 2 bases from J, with 10 bases in between. The CDR3 coding sequence is TGCGCCAGCAGCCAAGATCGAACAGGTCAAGAGACCCAGTACTTC. It specifies CASSQDRTGQETQYF.

The chain has TRBV28 and TRBJ1-2; D unresolved. Germline CDR1 reads MDHEN; CDR2 reads SYDVKM. With 2 bases removed from V and 0 bases from J, the gap between germline ends came to 10 bases. This CDR3 is built from 15 residues. CDR3 loop: CASSLPNTANYGYTF. The CDR3 bases are TGTGCCAGCAGTTTACCTAACACAGCTAACTATGGCTACACCTTC.

The J gene is TRBJ1-1, the V gene TRBV23-1; D gene ambiguous. TRBV23-1 is placed among ORFs of uncertain function. V lost 10 bases, J lost 2 bases, and 23 bases lay in between. The length of the CDR3 is 16 residues. CDR3 residues: CATTERDLRDNTEAFF. The CDR3 region has the DNA TGCGCCACCACCGAGCGGGATCTGAGGGATAACACTGAAGCTTTCTTT.

V gene TRBV4-1 combines with J gene TRBJ1-5, with TRBD1 matching over 9 bases. Germline CDR1 reads MGHRA; CDR2 reads YSYEKL. There are 14 residues in the CDR3. The junction had 1 base not matched to a gene; V was cut back by 1 base and J by 6 bases. The CDR3 bases are TGCGCCAGCAGCCAAGTGACAGGGGGTCAGCCCCAGCATTTT. It yields the protein CASSQVTGGQPQHF.

The chain has TRBV28 and TRBJ1-2; TRBD1 is a possible D gene (5 bases). The CDR3 extends over 14 amino acids. V gave up 2 bases and J gave up 8 bases, with 15 bases separating them. The germline CDR1 and CDR2 sequences are MDHEN and SYDVKM. Here the CDR3 DNA reads TGTGCCAGCAGTTTACGCGGGGCCCCGGAGGGCTACACCTTC. Amino acids: CASSLRGAPEGYTF.

The chain joins TRBV5-6 to TRBJ1-5, with 7 bases matching TRBD1. The germline CDR1 and CDR2 sequences are SGHDT and YYEEEE. V dropped 2 bases and J dropped 4; count of bases not matched to a gene: 6. The CDR3 covers 15 residues. The CDR3 protein is CASSLGDRQNQPQHF. CDR3 in DNA: TGTGCCAGCAGCTTAGGGGACAGACAGAATCAGCCCCAGCATTTT.